These 10 T cell receptor beta chains originate from one sample sequenced in a study of blood T cells in healthy people across ages (dated by TCRdb to 2014 to 2015). The library was made by 5' RACE. Instrument on record: Illumina HiSeq 2500. The second PCR ran for about 6 to 12 cycles and used a J-beta primer mix along with a sample-barcoded 5' primer. TCRdb applied fastp at Q25 and MiXCR to the public reads, then kept only in-frame beta chains. CDR3 protein sequences are deduplicated, and each keeps its most common genes and DNA. The sample table lists about 1.4 million distinct CDR3 sequences, 55% to 75% of them with a count of one. Of the sample, about 6.3% is held by the ten largest clones. The specimen sequenced was blood. Receptors were obtained from a man aged 18-30 years in good health.

The rearrangement joins TRBV10-3 to TRBJ2-7, with 10 bases fitting TRBD2. Gene TRBJ2-1 matches the end of the DNA better, so the J call may be wrong. The CDR3 is 15 amino acids. Germline V gives CDR1 ENHRY, CDR2 SYGVKD. CDR3 sequence reads: CAIMVSGRAENEQFF. CDR3 nucleotide sequence: TGTGCCATCATGGTCAGCGGGAGGGCCGAGAATGAGCAGTTCTTC.

The CDR3 spells CASSHQAGEFDEQYF. The CDR3 coding sequence is TGCGCCAGCAGCCATCAAGCGGGAGAATTTGACGAGCAGTACTTC. The chain employs TRBV4-1 and TRBJ2-7, with 8 bases aligning to TRBD2. The germline V gene has CDR1 MGHRA and CDR2 YSYEKL. Germline trimming cut 3 bases from V and 5 bases from J; bases unmatched to any gene: 9. This CDR3 comprises 15 residues.

Here the CDR3 reads CASSVGTFYEQYF. The DNA for the CDR3 is TGTGCCAGCAGCGTTGGGACTTTCTACGAGCAGTACTTC. The genes are TRBV7-9 and TRBJ2-7; D possibly corresponds to TRBD2 (6 bases). The germline V gene encodes CDR1 SEHNR and CDR2 FQNEAQ (reference sequence). V lost 5 bases, J lost 3 bases, and 11 bases lay in between. The CDR3 length is 13 residues.

This clonotype has only a few counts. The chain recombines TRBV20-1 with TRBJ2-3; tentatively, D is TRBD2 (6 bases). This CDR3 is built from 14 residues. Trimming left V 8 bases short and J 3 bases short, with 18 bases between. Per the germline V gene, CDR1 is DFQATT and CDR2 is SNEGSKA (reference sequence). CDR3 amino acids: CSMIGSVKTDTQYF. CDR3 nucleotides: TGCAGTATGATCGGGAGCGTGAAGACAGATACGCAGTATTTT.

This clonotype has just a few counts. The CDR3 protein is CASSLAGGGGYGYTF. The CDR3 DNA reads TGTGCCAGCAGTTTAGCAGGGGGAGGGGGTTATGGCTACACCTTC. V usage is TRBV12-3 or TRBV12-4 and J usage is TRBJ1-2; TRBD1 is a possible D gene (6 bases). This CDR3 comprises 15 residues. Trimming pared 0 bases from V and 5 bases from J, leaving 13 bases between.

Many counts were recorded for this clonotype. V and J are TRBV14 and TRBJ2-3, with D hard to call. CDR3 size: 13 residues. The V end lost 3 bases, the J end lost 2 bases, and 6 bases lay between the germline ends. Germline assignment: CDR1 SGHDN and CDR2 FVKESK. Here the CDR3 reads CASSQELTDTQYF. The CDR3 coding sequence is TGTGCCAGCAGCCAGGAACTCACAGATACGCAGTATTTT.

The chain combines TRBV27 with TRBJ2-1, with 9 positions matching TRBD1. Gene TRBJ2-7 matches the end of the DNA better, so the J call may be wrong. Per germline, CDR1 MNHEY and CDR2 SMNVEV (reference sequence). The CDR3 loop spans 14 amino acids. CDR3 protein: CASSFTGQGSEQYF. As DNA, the CDR3 is TGTGCCAGCAGTTTTACGGGACAGGGCTCCGAGCAGTACTTC.

The chain links TRBV20-1 to TRBJ1-2; D remains ambiguous. Germline V gene data show CDR1 as DFQATT and CDR2 as SNEGSKA (reference sequence). The ends were cut back, 3 bases at V and 4 bases at J, with 9 bases in the middle. The CDR3 covers 12 residues. The CDR3 DNA reads TGCAGTGCTAGGAGGACGGGCTATGGCTACACCTTC. Its protein is CSARRTGYGYTF.

The chain couples TRBV24-1 to TRBJ2-7; D may be TRBD2 (7 bases). The CDR3 has 14 amino acids. Germline-derived CDR1 and CDR2 are KGHDR and SFDVKD. The V end was cut by 9 bases, the J end by 3 bases, with 17 bases between. The chain's CDR3 is CATGAAGEGYEQYF. CDR3 bases: TGTGCCACCGGAGCTGCAGGGGAGGGCTACGAGCAGTACTTC.

This clonotype was observed a handful of times. The V call is TRBV11-2, the J call TRBJ2-1, with TRBD2 identical over 11 bases. The germline CDR1 and CDR2 sequences are SGHAT and FQNNGV. V lost 3 bases and J lost 5; bases outside the gene matches: 6. The CDR3 totals 16 residues. CDR3 in DNA: TGTGCCAGCAGCTTCCTAGCGGGAGGACAAAACAATGAGCAGTTCTTC. Translating it yields CASSFLAGGQNNEQFF.